The 8 T cell receptor beta chains reported below all come from one sample, sequenced in a study of EBV T-cell therapy then PD-1 blockade in nasopharyngeal carcinoma. Only in-frame clones appear in the TCRdb table, and some are missing; sequencing was by immunoSEQ multiplex PCR. The table lists approximately 23,000 clones, about 79% of them singletons. Treatment here: AdE1-LMPpoly-expanded autologous EBV-specific T-cell therapy followed by anti-PD-1 nivolumab. Their specific antigens are unknown. Source: CD8+ T cells from blood, taken at day -245 from a patient whose treatment included autologous EBV-specific T cells and nivolumab. The receptor set was obtained from a man between 40 and 49 years old with nasopharyngeal carcinoma.

The gene calls are TRBV27 and TRBJ1-2; no definite D call. CDR1 is MNHEY, CDR2 SMNVEV, per germline (reference sequence). Trimming removed 5 bases at V and 7 bases at J, with 11 bases between. The CDR3 spans 12 residues. CDR3 protein: CASSTGGAGYTF. The CDR3 DNA reads as TGTGCCAGCAGTACCGGTGGCGCTGGCTACACCTTC.

This chain uses TRBV5-1 with TRBJ2-5; D is uncertain. V lost 0 bases and J lost 1, with 7 bases in between. CDR3 length: 14 amino acids. Looked up from germline, CDR1 is SGHRS and CDR2 is YFSETQ. In nucleotides, the CDR3 is TGCGCCAGCAGCTTGGGATTAGGCCAAGAGACCCAGTACTTC. Protein product: CASSLGLGQETQYF.

There are a few counts of this clone. The chain has TRBV28 and TRBJ1-1; D might be TRBD1 (5 bases). The CDR3 is 15 residues long. Germline loops: CDR1 MDHEN, CDR2 SYDVKM. V gave up 1 base and J gave up 1 base, with 10 bases separating them. CDR3 nucleotides: TGTGCCAGCAGTTTATTCCGCAGGGCGAACACTGAAGCTTTCTTT. This sequence encodes CASSLFRRANTEAFF.

The V gene is TRBV7-9, the J gene TRBJ1-1; D may be TRBD1 (5 bases). Germline V gene data show CDR1 as SEHNR and CDR2 as FQNEAQ (reference sequence). V shed 3 bases and J shed 3 bases, with 8 bases lying between them. The length of the CDR3 is 13 residues. The CDR3 region has the DNA TGTGCCAGCAGCTTTGGGGGTCACACTGAAGCTTTCTTT. This gives the protein CASSFGGHTEAFF. Filled out from reference TRBV7-9 and TRBJ1-1, the complete variable domain reads DTGVSQNPRHKITKRGQNVTFRCDPISEHNRLYWYRQTLGQGPEFLTYFQNEAQLEKSRLLSDRFSAERPKGSFSTLEIQRTEQGDSAMYLCASSFGGHTEAFFGQGTRLTVV.

The gene calls are TRBV30 and TRBJ1-5, with no clear D. CDR1 GTSNPN and CDR2 SVGIG come from the germline V gene (reference sequence). V lost 0 bases and J lost 0, with 12 bases in between. This CDR3 contains 16 residues. CDR3 residues: CAWSVLALVSNQPQHF. The CDR3, as DNA: TGTGCCTGGAGTGTACTTGCATTGGTTAGCAATCAGCCCCAGCATTTT.

The chain recombines TRBV3-1 (or the pseudogene TRBV3-2) with TRBJ1-5; D gene uncertain. CDR3 length equals 12 residues. Germline CDR1 LGHDT, CDR2 YNNKEL (reference sequence). V was shortened by 3 bases and J by 4 bases, with 4 bases between the two germline ends. The DNA of the CDR3 is TGTGCCAGCAGCCACCCAAATCAGCCCCAGCATTTT. Translation: CASSHPNQPQHF.

This clone was found once. The genes are TRBV7-9 and TRBJ1-5; 7 positions match TRBD1. The ends lost 2 bases at V and 5 bases at J; junction bases unmatched: 6. Germline V gene sequence: CDR1 SEHNR, CDR2 FQNEAQ (reference sequence). The CDR3 runs to 15 residues. CDR3: CASSLSRGGHQPQHF. CDR3 nucleotide sequence: TGTGCCAGCAGCTTATCCAGAGGGGGCCATCAGCCCCAGCATTTT.

V gene TRBV6-4 combines with J gene TRBJ2-3, with D hard to call. V was cut by 5 bases and J by 5 bases, with 14 bases left in between. Germline-derived CDR1 and CDR2 are MRHNA and SNTAGT. This CDR3 is built from 14 residues. CDR3 sequence: CASSPGPSVDTQYF. The CDR3 DNA reads as TGTGCCAGCAGTCCGGGCCCATCGGTAGATACGCAGTATTTT.